Below, 24 T cell receptor beta chains from the same sample are listed, as sequenced in a study of T-cell reconstitution after alpha-beta-depleted transplantation in children. Unique molecular identifiers were incorporated during preparation of the TCRbeta library. TCRdb redid the calling of the PCR reads with MiXCR, one entry per CDR3 protein. Counted here are 450,000 to 600,000 distinct CDR3 sequences, under 12% occurring once; the ten biggest clones make up around 2%. The source material was PBMCs, sampled before TCRalphabeta/CD19-depleted stem cell transplant. Every receptor here comes from a child aged 2-9 years with inherited bone marrow failure, due to receive a stem cell transplant.

The gene calls are TRBV29-1 and TRBJ2-3, with 7 bases matching TRBD2. V was clipped by 4 bases and J by 4 bases; unmatched bases: 8. The CDR3 is 14 amino acids. CDR1 SQVTM and CDR2 ANQGSEA come from the germline V gene. CDR3 nucleotide sequence: TGCAGCGTTGGTGGCGGGAGAGACGCAGATACGCAGTATTTT. Its translation is CSVGGGRDADTQYF.

In its sample, this clonotype was seen many times. This sequence joins TRBV27 and TRBJ2-1; 7 positions agree with TRBD2. This CDR3 contains 15 residues. V shed 5 bases and J 0 bases; nucleotides not matched to a gene: 4. Germline-derived CDR1 and CDR2 are MNHEY and SMNVEV (reference sequence). DNA for the CDR3: TGTGCCAGCAGTCCCGGGACTAACTCCTACAATGAGCAGTTCTTC. Translation: CASSPGTNSYNEQFF.

This clonotype was observed many times. The chain uses TRBV7-2 and TRBJ2-3, with 7 bases fitting TRBD2. This CDR3 spans 16 amino acids. J was trimmed by 0 bases and V by 1 base; bases with no gene match: 4. Germline CDR1 is SGHTA and CDR2 is FQGNSA. The CDR3 here is CASSLGSGTSTDTQYF. The CDR3 region has the DNA TGTGCCAGCAGCTTAGGAAGCGGGACTAGCACAGATACGCAGTATTTT.

This clonotype has at least ten counts. The V gene is TRBV29-1, the J gene TRBJ2-1; D not certain. The germline V and J ends were trimmed by 3 bases and 5 bases, with 8 bases remaining between them. The CDR3 loop spans 12 amino acids. Germline CDR1 and CDR2: SQVTM and ANQGSEA. The CDR3 coding sequence is TGCAGCGTTGAGGGCATTAACAATGAGCAGTTCTTC. It is translated as CSVEGINNEQFF.

This clonotype occurred once. A much larger clonotype is one base distant, so this may be a read error. This chain joins TRBV5-1 and TRBJ2-7; TRBD1 might be the D (6 bases). The V end lost 1 base, the J end lost 3 bases, and 17 bases lay between the germline ends. The CDR3 totals 16 residues. Germline-derived CDR1 and CDR2 are SGHRS and YFSETQ. Here the CDR3 DNA reads TGCGCCAGCAGCTTGCAGCTGGGGGCGATAAGCTACGAGCAGTACTTC. Translation gives CASSLQLGAISYEQYF.

This clonotype was seen ten or more times. This chain uses TRBV5-1 with TRBJ2-1, with D uncertain. CDR1 and CDR2 from the germline V gene are SGHRS and YFSETQ. The CDR3 runs to 15 residues. Trimming shortened V by 0 bases and J by 4 bases, and 11 bases separated the two germline ends. CDR3 coding DNA: TGCGCCAGCAGCTTGGAGACGCCGGTTTACAATGAGCAGTTCTTC. Protein sequence: CASSLETPVYNEQFF.

There are many counts of this clonotype. This chain links TRBV27 with TRBJ2-3; 8 nucleotides line up with TRBD2. Trimming took 3 bases from V and 5 from J; bases not matched to a gene: 7. Germline V lookup: CDR1 MNHEY, CDR2 SMNVEV (reference sequence). The CDR3 length is 15 residues. DNA of the CDR3: TGTGCCAGCAGTTTTCGGGAGGGATTGGAAGATACGCAGTATTTT. This encodes CASSFREGLEDTQYF.

This clonotype was counted many times. CDR3 sequence: CASSFAQSLYNEQFF. CDR3 sequence (DNA): TGCGCCAGCAGCTTCGCCCAGTCCCTTTACAATGAGCAGTTCTTC. The chain has TRBV5-1 and TRBJ2-1; D not certain. Between the trimmed V and J ends, which lost 2 bases and 4 bases, there was a span of 13 bases. There are 15 residues in the CDR3. Germline V gene data show CDR1 as SGHRS and CDR2 as YFSETQ.

This clonotype was counted many times. CDR3 sequence reads: CASRRLGLTEAFF. The CDR3 region has the DNA TGTGCCAGCCGACGGTTAGGGCTTACTGAAGCTTTCTTT. J is TRBJ1-1 and V is TRBV6-2 or TRBV6-3; D remains unclear. Germline V lookup: CDR1 MNHEY, CDR2 SVGEGT. Trimming took 8 bases from V and 5 from J, leaving 15 bases between them. The CDR3 length is 13 residues.

This clonotype showed up just a few times. V gene TRBV6-4 combines with J gene TRBJ1-2; TRBD1 is a possible D gene (5 bases). The germline CDR1 and CDR2 sequences are MRHNA and SNTAGT. The V gene lost 6 bases and the J gene lost 8 bases, with 13 bases spanning the gap. The CDR3 sequence is 12 residues long. The CDR3 DNA follows: TGTGCCAGCAGGCCGGGGCTGGGCGGCTACACCTTC. As protein: CASRPGLGGYTF.

This clonotype occurred a few times. The chain employs TRBV29-1 and TRBJ1-3, with 8 bases fitting TRBD1. In germline, CDR1 is SQVTM, CDR2 ANQGSEA. The CDR3 has 13 residues. J was trimmed by 4 bases and V by 6 bases; bases with no gene match: 5. For the CDR3, the DNA is TGCAGCGTCCGCCGGGACAGGGGAAACACCATATATTTT. It codes for CSVRRDRGNTIYF. The whole variable domain, remainder taken from reference TRBV29-1 and TRBJ1-3, is SAVISQKPSRDICQRGTSLTIQCQVDSQVTMMFWYRQQPGQSLTLIATANQGSEATYESGFVIDKFPISRPNLTFSTLTVSNMSPEDSSIYLCSVRRDRGNTIYFGEGSWLTVV.

This clonotype was detected only a few times. V usage is TRBV7-9 and J usage is TRBJ2-1, with 8 nucleotides matching TRBD2. The V gene's germline CDR1 is SEHNR and CDR2 FQNEAQ (reference sequence). V lost 5 bases to trimming and J lost 8 bases; unmatched junction nucleotides: 5. The CDR3 has 13 residues. Here the CDR3 DNA reads TGTGCCAGCAGCCCGGGACTAGTGGATGAGCAGTTCTTC. Amino acids: CASSPGLVDEQFF.

The V and J genes are TRBV5-4 and TRBJ2-7, with 9 bases identical to TRBD1. Germline loops: CDR1 SGHNT, CDR2 YYREEE (reference sequence). There are 14 residues in the CDR3. Trimming took 4 bases from V and 5 from J; bases not matched to a gene: 7. The CDR3 bases are TGTGCCAGCAGCGAACCGGACAGGGGCCACGAGCAGTACTTC. Its translation: CASSEPDRGHEQYF.

The sample holds many counts of this clonotype. The chain is built from TRBV11-2 and TRBJ2-2; the D gene is possibly TRBD2 (6 bases). The germline V gene has CDR1 SGHAT and CDR2 FQNNGV. The ends were cut back, 6 bases at V and 3 bases at J, with 29 bases in the middle. CDR3 length: 20 residues. The CDR3: CASRLGGRPPTTLDTGELFF. The CDR3 DNA follows: TGTGCCAGCAGGTTGGGTGGGAGGCCCCCTACGACCTTGGACACCGGGGAGCTGTTTTTT. Together with reference TRBV11-2 and TRBJ2-2, the CDR3 gives the full variable domain: EAGVAQSPRYKIIEKRQSVAFWCNPISGHATLYWYQQILGQGPKLLIQFQNNGVVDDSQLPKDRFSAERLKGVDSTLKIQPAKLEDSAVYLCASRLGGRPPTTLDTGELFFGEGSRLTVL.

This clonotype was detected ten times or more. DNA for the CDR3: TGTGCCAGCAGTCCAGCTACTACGAACACCGGGGAGCTGTTTTTT. This sequence encodes CASSPATTNTGELFF. J is TRBJ2-2 and V is TRBV12-3 or TRBV12-4; no definite D call. The V end was cut by 5 bases, the J end by 0 bases, with 10 bases between. The CDR3 sequence is 15 residues long.

This chain connects TRBV1 to TRBJ2-3; TRBD2 reflects the table's D call only, with no check against the DNA. TRBV1 is marked as a pseudogene. The CDR3 runs 18 residues. CDR3 amino acids: CTSSEALLVASVTDTQYF. CDR3 DNA sequence: TGCACCAGCAGTGAAGCGCTTCTGGTTGCTAGCGTCACAGATACGCAGTATTTT.

This clonotype was seen many times. CDR3 DNA: TGTGCCAGCAGTTGGACTAGCGGGAGATACCACGAGCAGTACTTC. Protein: CASSWTSGRYHEQYF. The chain has TRBV27 and TRBJ2-7; 13 bases align to TRBD2. Germline values: CDR1 MNHEY, CDR2 SMNVEV (reference sequence). CDR3 size: 15 residues. J lost 5 bases, V lost 4 bases, and 5 bases had no gene match.

The chain recombines TRBV6-2 or TRBV6-3 with TRBJ1-2; no firm D call. Deletions cut 6 bases from V and 1 base from J, with 12 bases between. The CDR3 loop spans 14 amino acids. The germline V gene encodes CDR1 MNHEY and CDR2 SVGEGT. CDR3 DNA sequence: TGTGCCAGCAGCCCGTCCACAGATAACTATGGCTACACCTTC. Protein product: CASSPSTDNYGYTF.

This clonotype was seen many times. The chain couples TRBV6-5 to TRBJ2-3; D may correspond to TRBD1 or TRBD2 (5 bases each). CDR3 length: 14 amino acids. CDR1 and CDR2 from the germline V gene are MNHEY and SVGAGI. V dropped 2 bases and J dropped 6 bases, with 12 bases sitting between them. DNA for the CDR3: TGTGCCAGCAGTTACGTTTCCGGGACGGATACGCAGTATTTT. Translating gives CASSYVSGTDTQYF.

This clonotype has ten or more counts. V gene TRBV6-2 or TRBV6-3 combines with J gene TRBJ2-1, with TRBD2 matching over 8 bases. This CDR3 is built from 16 residues. The germline gives CDR1 MNHEY, CDR2 SVGEGT. V was clipped by 6 bases and J by 8 bases; unmatched bases: 15. The CDR3 region has the DNA TGTGCCAGCAGCCCCCTCCTAGAGCGGGAGCTCCATGAGCAGTTCTTC. Its translation is CASSPLLERELHEQFF.

In regard to this clonotype: The germline gene is not matched at one end of the junction; a read error may be the cause. The genes are TRBV20-1 and TRBJ2-7, with 14 bases lining up with TRBD2. Germline V CDR1 and CDR2: DFQATT, SNEGSKA (reference sequence). The CDR3 is made up of 11 amino acids. CDR3 in DNA: TGCAGTGCCGGGACGACTAGCGGGAGGGCCTTT. Amino acid sequence: CSAGTTSGRAF.

This clonotype was seen a few times. This sequence joins TRBV12-3 or TRBV12-4 and TRBJ2-3; D unclear. This CDR3 is 12 amino acids long. The V and J ends lost 6 bases and 5 bases respectively, with 9 bases between them. This CDR3 is CASRFVKDTQYF. CDR3 bases: TGTGCCAGCAGATTTGTGAAAGATACGCAGTATTTT.

This clonotype was counted at least ten times. The V and J genes are TRBV7-9 and TRBJ2-1, with a weak D call TRBD2 (7 bases). The CDR3 extends over 15 amino acids. Deletions cut 4 bases from V and 6 bases from J, with 16 bases between. Germline loops: CDR1 SEHNR, CDR2 FQNEAQ (reference sequence). CDR3 amino acids: CASSSAGGLGNEQFF. The CDR3 nucleotides are TGTGCCAGCAGCTCAGCCGGGGGGCTAGGCAATGAGCAGTTCTTC.

This clonotype was counted a few times. V and J are TRBV11-2 and TRBJ2-1; D ambiguous. Germline V lookup: CDR1 SGHAT, CDR2 FQNNGV. Trimming removed 4 bases from V and 0 bases from J, with 19 bases in between. CDR3 length: 18 amino acids. This CDR3 is CASSSRALWSSSYNEQFF. The CDR3 DNA follows: TGTGCCAGCAGCTCGAGAGCGTTATGGTCGAGCTCCTACAATGAGCAGTTCTTC.